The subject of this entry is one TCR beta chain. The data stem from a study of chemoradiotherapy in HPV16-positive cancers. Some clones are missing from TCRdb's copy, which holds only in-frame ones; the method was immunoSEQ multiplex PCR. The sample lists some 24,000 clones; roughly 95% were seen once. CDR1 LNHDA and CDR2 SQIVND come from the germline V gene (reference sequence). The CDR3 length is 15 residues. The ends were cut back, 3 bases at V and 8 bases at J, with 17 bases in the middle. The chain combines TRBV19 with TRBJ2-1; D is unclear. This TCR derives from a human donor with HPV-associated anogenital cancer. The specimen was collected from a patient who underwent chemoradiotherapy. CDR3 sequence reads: CASSMVPQSVDEQFF. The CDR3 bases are TGTGCCAGTAGTATGGTCCCTCAATCCGTCGATGAGCAGTTCTTC.